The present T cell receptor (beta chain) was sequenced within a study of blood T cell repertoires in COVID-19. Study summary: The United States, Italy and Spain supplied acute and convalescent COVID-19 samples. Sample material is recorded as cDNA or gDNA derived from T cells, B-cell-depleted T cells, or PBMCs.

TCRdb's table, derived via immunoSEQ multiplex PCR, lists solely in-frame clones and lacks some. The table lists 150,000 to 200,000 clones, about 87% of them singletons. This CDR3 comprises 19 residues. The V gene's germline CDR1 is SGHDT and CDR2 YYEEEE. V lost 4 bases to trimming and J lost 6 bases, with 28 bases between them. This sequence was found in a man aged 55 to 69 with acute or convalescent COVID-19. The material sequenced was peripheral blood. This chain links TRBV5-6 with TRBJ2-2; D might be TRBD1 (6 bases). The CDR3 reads CASSPEGVRRGLSAGELFF. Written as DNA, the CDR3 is TGTGCCAGCAGCCCGGAAGGGGTACGCAGGGGCTTAAGCGCCGGGGAGCTGTTTTTT.